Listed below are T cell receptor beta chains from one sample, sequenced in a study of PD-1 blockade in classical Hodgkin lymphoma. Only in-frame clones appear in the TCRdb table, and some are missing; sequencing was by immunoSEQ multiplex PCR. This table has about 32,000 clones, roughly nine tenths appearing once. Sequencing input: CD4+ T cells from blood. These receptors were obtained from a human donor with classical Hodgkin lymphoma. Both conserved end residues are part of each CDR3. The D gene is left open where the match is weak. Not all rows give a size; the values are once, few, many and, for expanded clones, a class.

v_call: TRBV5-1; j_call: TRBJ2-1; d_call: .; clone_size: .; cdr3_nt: TGCGCCAGCAGCTTCGGTTCAGGGGCGTACAATGAGCAGTTCTTC; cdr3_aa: CASSFGSGAYNEQFF
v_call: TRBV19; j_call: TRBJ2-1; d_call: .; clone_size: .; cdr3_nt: TGTGCCAGTAGTATAGTCCGGGGTCTGAAGTTCTTC; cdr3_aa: CASSIVRGLKFF
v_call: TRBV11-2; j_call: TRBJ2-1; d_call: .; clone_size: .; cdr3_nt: TGTGCCAGCAGCTTGGGCGGTGGACTCTCCTACAATGAGCAGTTCTTC; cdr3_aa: CASSLGGGLSYNEQFF
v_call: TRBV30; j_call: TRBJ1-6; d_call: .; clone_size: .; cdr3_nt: TGTGCCTGGAGTACCCAGGGGCCCCGTAATTCACCCCTCCACTTT; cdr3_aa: CAWSTQGPRNSPLHF
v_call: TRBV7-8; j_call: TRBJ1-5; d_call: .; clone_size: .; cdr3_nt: TGTGCCAGCAGTCAAGACAGAGGCAATCAGCCCCAGCATTTT; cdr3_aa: CASSQDRGNQPQHF
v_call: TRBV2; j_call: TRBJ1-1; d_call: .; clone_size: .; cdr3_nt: TGTGCCAGCTCTTCCTGGGGGGACACTGAAGCTTTCTTT; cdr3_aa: CASSSWGDTEAFF
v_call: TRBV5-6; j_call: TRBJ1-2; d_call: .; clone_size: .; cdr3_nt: TGTGCCAGCAGCCCTAATGGGGGGGGGAACTATGGCTACACCTTC; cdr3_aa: CASSPNGGGNYGYTF
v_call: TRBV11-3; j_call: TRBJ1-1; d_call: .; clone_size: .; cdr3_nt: TGTGCCAGCAGCCGCCAAACCCCGGGGGTAAACACTGAAGCTTTCTTT; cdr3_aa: CASSRQTPGVNTEAFF
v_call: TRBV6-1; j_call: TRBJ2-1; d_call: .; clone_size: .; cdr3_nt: TGTGCCACTTCGAGGGGGGAGCGGATCAATGAGCAGTTCTTC; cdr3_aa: CATSRGERINEQFF
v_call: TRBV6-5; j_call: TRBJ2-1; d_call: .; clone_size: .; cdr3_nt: TGTGCCACCCGACTCGAACAGAACTCCTACAATGAGCAGTTCTTC; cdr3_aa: CATRLEQNSYNEQFF
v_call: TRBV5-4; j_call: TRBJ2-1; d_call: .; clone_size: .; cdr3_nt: TGTGCCAGCAGCTTGGCCAGACCAATACAGGGTGAGCAGTTCTTC; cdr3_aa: CASSLARPIQGEQFF
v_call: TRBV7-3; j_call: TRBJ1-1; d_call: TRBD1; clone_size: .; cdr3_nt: TGTGCCAGCAGCCCTCAGCCCGGGACAGGGGCGCAGAACACTGAAGCTTTCTTT; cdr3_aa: CASSPQPGTGAQNTEAFF
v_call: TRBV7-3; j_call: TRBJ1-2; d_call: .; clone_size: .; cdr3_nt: TGTGCCAGCAGCTCGGACGGCGGCTATGGCTACACCTTC; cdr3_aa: CASSSDGGYGYTF
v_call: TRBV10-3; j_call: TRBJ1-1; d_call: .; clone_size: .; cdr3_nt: TGTGCCATCAGTGAGTCGCAGTCTAGTGAAGCTTTCTTT; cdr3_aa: CAISESQSSEAFF
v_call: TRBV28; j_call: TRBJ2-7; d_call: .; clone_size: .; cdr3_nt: TGTGCCAGCAGTTTATGGCAGTCCTACGAGCAGTACTTC; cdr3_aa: CASSLWQSYEQYF
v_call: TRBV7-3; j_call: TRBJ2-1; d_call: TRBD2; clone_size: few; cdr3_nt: TGTGCCAGCAGCACCCCCAGCGGGGGGAGAGACAATGAGCAGTTCTTC; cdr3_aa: CASSTPSGGRDNEQFF
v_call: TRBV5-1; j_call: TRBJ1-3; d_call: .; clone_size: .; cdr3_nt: TGCGCCAGCAGCTTGGTGCCAGCCGAAAACACCATATATTTT; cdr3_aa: CASSLVPAENTIYF
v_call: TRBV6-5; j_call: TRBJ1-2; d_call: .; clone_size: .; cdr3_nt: TGTGCCAGCAGTTACTCTTCTGCCCCCGCAAGCTACACCTTC; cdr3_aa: CASSYSSAPASYTF
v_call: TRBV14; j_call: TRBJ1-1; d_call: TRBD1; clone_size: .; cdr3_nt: TGTGCCAGCAGCCAGCCCGGGACAGCGATCACTGAAGCTTTCTTT; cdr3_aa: CASSQPGTAITEAFF
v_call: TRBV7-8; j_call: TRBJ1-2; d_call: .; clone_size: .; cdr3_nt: TGTGCCAGCAGCTTAGACGGGGTTGGCTACACCTTC; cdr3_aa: CASSLDGVGYTF
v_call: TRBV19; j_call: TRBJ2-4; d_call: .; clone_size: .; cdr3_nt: TGTGCCAGTAGTAGTAGGCAAAACATTCAGTACTTC; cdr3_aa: CASSSRQNIQYF
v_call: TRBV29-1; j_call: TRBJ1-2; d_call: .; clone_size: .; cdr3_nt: TGCAGCGTTGCTCGGGGTGGCTATGGCTACACCTTC; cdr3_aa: CSVARGGYGYTF
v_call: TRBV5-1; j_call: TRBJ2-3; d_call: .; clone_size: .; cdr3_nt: TGCGCCAGCAGCTGGGCAGGGGCTAGCACAGATACGCAGTATTTT; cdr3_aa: CASSWAGASTDTQYF
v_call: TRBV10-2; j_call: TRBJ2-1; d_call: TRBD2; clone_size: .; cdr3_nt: TGCGCCAGCAGTGAGGGCTATCGGACTAGCGGGAGGAATGAGCAGTTCTTC; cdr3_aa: CASSEGYRTSGRNEQFF
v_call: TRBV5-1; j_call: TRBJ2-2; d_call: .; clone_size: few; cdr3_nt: TGCGCCAGCAGCTTGGTAGGAGGGGGCGAAGGAGCAACCGGGGAGCTGTTTTTT; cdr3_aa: CASSLVGGGEGATGELFF
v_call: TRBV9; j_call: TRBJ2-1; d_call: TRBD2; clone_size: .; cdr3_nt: TGTGCCAGCAGCGTAGGGTCGATAGCGGGAGTGGAGCAGTTCTTC; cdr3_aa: CASSVGSIAGVEQFF
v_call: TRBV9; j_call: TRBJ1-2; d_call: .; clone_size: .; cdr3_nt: TGTGCCAGCAGCGTAGGCCATTCCTATGGCTACACCTTC; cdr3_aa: CASSVGHSYGYTF
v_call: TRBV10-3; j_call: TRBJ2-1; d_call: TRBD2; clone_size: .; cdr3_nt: TGTGCCATCAGTGAAGGGCTAGCGGGAGGGGGTGAGCAGTTCTTC; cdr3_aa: CAISEGLAGGGEQFF
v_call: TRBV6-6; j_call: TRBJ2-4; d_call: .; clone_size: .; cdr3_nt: TGTGCCAGCAGTAGGGACTCTAACATTCAGTACTTC; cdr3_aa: CASSRDSNIQYF
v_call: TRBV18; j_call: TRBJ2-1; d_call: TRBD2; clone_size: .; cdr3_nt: TGTGCCAGCTCTACCGGGCTAGCGGGAGGAGACAATGAGCAGTTCTTC; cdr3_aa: CASSTGLAGGDNEQFF
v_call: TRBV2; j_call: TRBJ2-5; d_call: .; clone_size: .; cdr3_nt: TGTGCCAGCAACAAGGGGCGTGGGGAGACCCAGTACTTC; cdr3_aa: CASNKGRGETQYF
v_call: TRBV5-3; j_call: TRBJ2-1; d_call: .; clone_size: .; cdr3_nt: TGTGCCAGAAGCTTGTCAGGCAGCTCCTACAATGAGCAGTTCTTC; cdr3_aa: CARSLSGSSYNEQFF
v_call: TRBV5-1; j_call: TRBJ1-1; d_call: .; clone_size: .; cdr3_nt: TGCGCCAGCAGCATCACAGGGTTGCCTGAAGCTTTCTTT; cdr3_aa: CASSITGLPEAFF
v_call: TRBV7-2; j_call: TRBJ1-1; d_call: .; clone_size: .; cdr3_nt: TGTGCCAGCAGCTTAGTCCCGGACGCTGAAGCTTTCTTT; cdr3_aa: CASSLVPDAEAFF
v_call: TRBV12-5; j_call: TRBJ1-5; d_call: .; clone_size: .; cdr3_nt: TGTGCTAGTGGTTTGGAAGGGGCGAGCAATCAGCCCCAGCATTTT; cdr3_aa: CASGLEGASNQPQHF
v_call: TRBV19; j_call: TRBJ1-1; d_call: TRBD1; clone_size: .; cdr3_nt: TGTGCCAGTACCAGACAGGGGGCGAACACTGAAGCTTTCTTT; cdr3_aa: CASTRQGANTEAFF
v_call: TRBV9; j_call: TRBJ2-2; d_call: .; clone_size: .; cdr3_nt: TGTGCCAGCAGCGTAGCTCTGGACCGGGAGCTGTTTTTT; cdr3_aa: CASSVALDRELFF
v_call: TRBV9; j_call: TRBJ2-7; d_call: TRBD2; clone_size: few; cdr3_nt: TGTGCCAGCAGCGTAGCGGGAGGCAGCTCCTACGAGCAGTACTTC; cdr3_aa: CASSVAGGSSYEQYF
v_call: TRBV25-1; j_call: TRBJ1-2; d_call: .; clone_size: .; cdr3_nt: TGTGCCAGCAGTGAAACGGGGGGGCGGGATGGCTACACCTTC; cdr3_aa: CASSETGGRDGYTF
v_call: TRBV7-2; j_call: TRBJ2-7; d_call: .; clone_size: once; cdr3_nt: TGTGCCAGCAGCTTAGGGGTGGGGCTCTCCTACGAGCAGTACTTC; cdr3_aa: CASSLGVGLSYEQYF
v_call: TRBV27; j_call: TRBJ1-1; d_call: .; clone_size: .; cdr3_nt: TGTGCCAGCAGTTCTCGGGGGAACACTGAAGCTTTCTTT; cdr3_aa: CASSSRGNTEAFF
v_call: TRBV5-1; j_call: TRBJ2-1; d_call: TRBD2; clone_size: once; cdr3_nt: TGCGCCAGCAGCTCGTCCGGGACTAGCAACTACAATGAGCAGTTCTTC; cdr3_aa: CASSSSGTSNYNEQFF
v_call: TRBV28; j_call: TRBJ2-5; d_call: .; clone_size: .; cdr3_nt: TGTGCCAGCAGTTTAAGGCCCCGAAGGGAGACCCAGTACTTC; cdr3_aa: CASSLRPRRETQYF
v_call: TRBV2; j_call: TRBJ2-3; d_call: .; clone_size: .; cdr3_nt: TGTGCCAGCATTCGGGGCACAGATACGCAGTATTTT; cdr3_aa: CASIRGTDTQYF
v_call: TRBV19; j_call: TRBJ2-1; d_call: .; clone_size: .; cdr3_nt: TGTGCCAGTGGGCTGAGGGGCAGAATGAATGAGCAGTTCTTC; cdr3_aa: CASGLRGRMNEQFF
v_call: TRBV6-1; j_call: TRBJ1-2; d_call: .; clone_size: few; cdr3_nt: TGTCGGACTGGAGGCTACACCTTC; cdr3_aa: CRTGGYTF
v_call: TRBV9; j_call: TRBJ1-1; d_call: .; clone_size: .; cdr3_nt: TGTGCCAGCAGCGTAGGGGCGGACAACACTGAAGCTTTCTTT; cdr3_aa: CASSVGADNTEAFF
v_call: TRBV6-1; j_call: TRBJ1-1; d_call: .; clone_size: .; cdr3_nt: TGTGCCAGCACGTTAAGGACTGTTAACACTGAAGCTTTCTTT; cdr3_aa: CASTLRTVNTEAFF
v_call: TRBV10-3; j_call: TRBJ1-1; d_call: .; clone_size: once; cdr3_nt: TGTGCCATCAGTGAGCCCAGGGGGAACACTGAAGCTTTCTTT; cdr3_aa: CAISEPRGNTEAFF
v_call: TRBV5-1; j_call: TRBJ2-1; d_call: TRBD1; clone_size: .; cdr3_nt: TGCGCCAGCAGCTTGGTGGGACAGGGGATCAATGAGCAGTTCTTC; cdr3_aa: CASSLVGQGINEQFF
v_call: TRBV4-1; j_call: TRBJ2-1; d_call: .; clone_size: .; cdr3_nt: TGCGCCAGCAGCCCAGCCCAGGATTTTAATGAGCAGTTCTTC; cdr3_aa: CASSPAQDFNEQFF
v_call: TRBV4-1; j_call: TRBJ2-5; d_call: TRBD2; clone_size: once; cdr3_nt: TGCGCCAGCAGCCAAGTAGTGAGCAGCGGGAGGGCCGGGGAGACCCAGTACTTC; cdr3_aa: CASSQVVSSGRAGETQYF
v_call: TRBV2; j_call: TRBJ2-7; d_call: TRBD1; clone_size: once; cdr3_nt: TGTGCCAGCAGTGCCCCGGACAGGGGAGGCTACGAGCAGTACTTC; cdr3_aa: CASSAPDRGGYEQYF
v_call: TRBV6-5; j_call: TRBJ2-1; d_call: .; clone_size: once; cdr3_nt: TGTGCCAGCAGAAATGGGGAGAGTGAGCAGTTCTTC; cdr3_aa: CASRNGESEQFF
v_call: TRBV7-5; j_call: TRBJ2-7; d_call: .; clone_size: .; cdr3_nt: TGTGCCAGAAGCTTAGCGGGAGGTGACTCCCCCTACGAGCAGTACTTC; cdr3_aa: CARSLAGGDSPYEQYF